This TCR beta chain stems from a study of chemoradiotherapy in HPV16-positive cancers. Whole-study context: Candidate HPV-specific T-cell clones and common TCR motifs came from functional assays in a couple of HPV16-positive patients.

Germline loops: CDR1 PRHDT, CDR2 FYEKMQ (reference sequence). V was pared by 5 bases and J by 4 bases, with 7 bases of the junction left unmatched. The CDR3 has 15 amino acids. Method: immunoSEQ multiplex PCR; TCRdb's copy keeps in-frame clones and lacks some. Among about 12,000 clones listed, approximately 80% were seen once. This TCR derives from a human donor with HPV-associated anogenital cancer. Collection took place from a patient who underwent chemoradiotherapy. The chain combines TRBV13 with TRBJ1-1; 10 positions match TRBD1. The CDR3 nucleotides are TGTGCCAGCAGCGCGGGGACAGGGGCAAGCACTGAAGCTTTCTTT. It codes for CASSAGTGASTEAFF.